This TCR beta chain emerged from a study of T cell responses to AZD1222 COVID-19 vaccine. Study-wide results and limits: Females made up more of the donors, who were largely white British, and clonal diversity may have come out too low. Variant regions that are unmutated are reportedly the target of nearly half of spike-specific TCRs.

The repertoire was sequenced with immunoSEQ multiplex PCR; TCRdb's copy has only in-frame clones and lacks some. In the table there are 100,000 to 150,000 clones, roughly 92% of which are singletons. A single count supports this clone. No antigen is known for it. V was pared by 4 bases and J by 2 bases, with 11 bases of the junction left unmatched. The CDR3 extends over 17 amino acids. Germline V gene data show CDR1 as SGHTA and CDR2 as FQGTGA. This sequence was found in an adult who received the AZD1222 COVID-19 vaccine. This chain links TRBV7-3 with TRBJ2-3, with 8 bases matching TRBD1. Sequencing was performed on peripheral blood, taken 28 days after the second AZD1222 dose. The CDR3 here is CASSSGQGSRLTDTQYF. DNA for the CDR3: TGTGCCAGCAGCTCAGGACAGGGAAGTAGGCTCACAGATACGCAGTATTTT.